The present entry profiles one T cell receptor beta chain with its context. Its antigen is unknown. The data were obtained in a study of shared clonotypes between healthy human individuals. Measured with immunoSEQ multiplex PCR; TCRdb has only the in-frame clones, and not every one. The data show about 2.1 million clones, around 93% seen once. The CDR3 runs 16 residues. The J segment lost 6 bases and the V segment lost 7 bases, leaving 16 bases of the junction unmatched. Germline V gene data show CDR1 as WSHSY and CDR2 as SAAADI. Study-level findings and limits: The study found approximately 5% of naive CD4 clonotypes shared across several donors. Clonotypes not shared had lower generation probabilities than those common to all four donors.

Terminally differentiated effector memory CD45RA+ cells were excluded from the naive CD8 cells, which were CD45RO-negative and positively selected for CCR7. Material for sequencing was naive CD8+ T cells from PBMCs. The clonotype comes from a man aged 18-30 years in good health. Some clones in this sample may be carry-over from other donors' samples. The chain couples TRBV10-2 to TRBJ2-3; 7 bases fit TRBD2. CDR3 sequence: CASTSPKVLAVDTQYF. The CDR3 region has the DNA TGCGCCAGCACCTCGCCGAAGGTTCTAGCGGTGGATACGCAGTATTTT.